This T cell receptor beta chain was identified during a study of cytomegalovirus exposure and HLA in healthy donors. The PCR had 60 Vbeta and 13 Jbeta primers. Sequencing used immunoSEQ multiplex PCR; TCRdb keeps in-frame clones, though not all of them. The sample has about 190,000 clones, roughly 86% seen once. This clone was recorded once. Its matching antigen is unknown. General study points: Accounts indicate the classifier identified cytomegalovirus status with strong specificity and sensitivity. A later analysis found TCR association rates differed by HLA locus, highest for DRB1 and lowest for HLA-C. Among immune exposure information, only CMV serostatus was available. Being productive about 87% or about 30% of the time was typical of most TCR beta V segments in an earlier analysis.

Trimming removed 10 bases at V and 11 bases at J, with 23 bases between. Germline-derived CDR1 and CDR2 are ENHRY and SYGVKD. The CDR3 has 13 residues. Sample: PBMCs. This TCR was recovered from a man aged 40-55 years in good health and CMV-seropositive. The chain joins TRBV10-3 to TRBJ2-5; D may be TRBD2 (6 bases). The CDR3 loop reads CATRNGTHEEQYF. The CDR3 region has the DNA TGTGCCACCAGAAACGGGACTCACGAGGAGCAGTACTTC.